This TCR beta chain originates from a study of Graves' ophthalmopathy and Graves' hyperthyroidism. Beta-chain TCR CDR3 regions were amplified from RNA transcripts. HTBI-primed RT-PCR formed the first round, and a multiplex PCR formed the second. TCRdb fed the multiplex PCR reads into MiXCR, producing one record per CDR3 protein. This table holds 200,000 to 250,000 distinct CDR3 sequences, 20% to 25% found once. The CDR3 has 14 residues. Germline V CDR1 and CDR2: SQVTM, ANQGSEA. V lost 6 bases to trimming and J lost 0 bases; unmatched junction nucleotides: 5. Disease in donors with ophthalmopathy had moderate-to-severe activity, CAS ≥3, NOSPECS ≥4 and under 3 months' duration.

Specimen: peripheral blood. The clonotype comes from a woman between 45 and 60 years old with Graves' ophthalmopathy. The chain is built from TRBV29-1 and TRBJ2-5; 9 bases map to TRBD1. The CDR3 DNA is TGCAGCGTCCCCGACAGGGGGTACCAAGAGACCCAGTACTTC. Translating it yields CSVPDRGYQETQYF.